The clone carrying this TCR beta chain was counted only a few times. Antigen specificity is unknown. This sample was taken from a study of blood T cells in healthy people across ages. Healthy Caucasians from Russia aged roughly 6 to 95 served as donors. A second PCR of 7 to 11 cycles used a sample-barcoded 5' primer and a J-beta primer mix. Using its own MiXCR run on the 5' RACE reads, TCRdb lists one record per CDR3 protein. The data hold roughly 1.9 million distinct CDR3 sequences, with around 40% observed a single time. Overall study results and limits: The study found more naive CD4+ cells and higher diversity in long-lived than aged donors.

Per germline, CDR1 DFQATT and CDR2 SNEGSKA (reference sequence). J was trimmed by 6 bases and V by 1 base; bases with no gene match: 7. The CDR3 sequence is 14 residues long. The receptor comes from a human donor in good health. The source material was blood. The chain couples TRBV20-1 to TRBJ2-7; 9 bases agree with TRBD1. CDR3 sequence: CSARAWDREGEQYF. The CDR3 coding sequence is TGCAGTGCTAGAGCGTGGGACAGGGAGGGCGAGCAGTACTTC.